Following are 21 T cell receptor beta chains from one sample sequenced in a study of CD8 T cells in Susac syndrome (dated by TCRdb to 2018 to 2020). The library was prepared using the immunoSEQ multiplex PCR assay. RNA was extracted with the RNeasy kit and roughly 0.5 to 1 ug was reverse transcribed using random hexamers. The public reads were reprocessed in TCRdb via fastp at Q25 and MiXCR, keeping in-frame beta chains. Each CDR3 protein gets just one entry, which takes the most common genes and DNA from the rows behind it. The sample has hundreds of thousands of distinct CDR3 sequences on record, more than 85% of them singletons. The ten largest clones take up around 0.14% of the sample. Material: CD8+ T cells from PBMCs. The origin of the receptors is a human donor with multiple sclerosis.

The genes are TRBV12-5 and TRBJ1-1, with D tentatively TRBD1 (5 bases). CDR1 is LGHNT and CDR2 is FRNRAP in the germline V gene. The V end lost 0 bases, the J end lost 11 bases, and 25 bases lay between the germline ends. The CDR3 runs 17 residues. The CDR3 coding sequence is TGTGCTAGTGGTTTGGTCCTCCGGGTCCGGGGGGGAAAAAGTGCTTTCTTT. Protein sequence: CASGLVLRVRGGKSAFF.

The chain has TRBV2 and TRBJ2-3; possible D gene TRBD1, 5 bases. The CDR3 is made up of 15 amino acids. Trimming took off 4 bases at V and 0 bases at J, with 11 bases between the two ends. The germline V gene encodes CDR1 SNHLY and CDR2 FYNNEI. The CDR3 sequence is CASSGQGISTDTQYF. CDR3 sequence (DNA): TGTGCCAGCAGTGGGCAGGGTATTAGCACAGATACGCAGTATTTT.

The CDR3 DNA follows: TGTGCCAGCAGTTACGGGCGGGAGCAGTACTTC. It codes for CASSYGREQYF. The chain is built from TRBV6-5 and TRBJ2-7, with D unresolved. V was shortened by 2 bases and J by 7 bases, with 6 bases between the two germline ends. This CDR3 has 11 amino acids. The germline CDR1 and CDR2 sequences are MNHEY and SVGAGI.

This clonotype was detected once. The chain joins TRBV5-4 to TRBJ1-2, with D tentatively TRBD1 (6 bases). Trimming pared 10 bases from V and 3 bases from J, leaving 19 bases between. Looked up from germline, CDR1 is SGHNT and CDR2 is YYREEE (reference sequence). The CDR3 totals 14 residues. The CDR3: CAWFLQGSYYGYTF. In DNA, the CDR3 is TGTGCCTGGTTCCTACAGGGTTCTTACTATGGCTACACCTTC.

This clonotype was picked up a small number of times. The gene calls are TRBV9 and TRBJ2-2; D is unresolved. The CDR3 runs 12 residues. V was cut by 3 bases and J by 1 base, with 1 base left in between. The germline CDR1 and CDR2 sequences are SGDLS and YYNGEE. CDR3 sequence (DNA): TGTGCCAGCAGCGGGAACACCGGGGAGCTGTTTTTT. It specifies CASSGNTGELFF.

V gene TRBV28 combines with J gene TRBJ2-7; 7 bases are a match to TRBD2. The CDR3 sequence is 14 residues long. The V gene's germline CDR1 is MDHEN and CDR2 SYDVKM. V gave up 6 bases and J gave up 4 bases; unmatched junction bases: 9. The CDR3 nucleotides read TGTGCCAGCAGACGGGGGGTGTCGTTGTACGAGCAGTACTTC. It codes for CASRRGVSLYEQYF.

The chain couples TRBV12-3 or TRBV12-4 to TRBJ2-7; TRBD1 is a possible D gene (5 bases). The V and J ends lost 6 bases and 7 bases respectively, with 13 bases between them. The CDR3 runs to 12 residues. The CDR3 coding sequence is TGTGCCAGCAGCCGACAGCCGTCGGAGCAGTACTTC. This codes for CASSRQPSEQYF.

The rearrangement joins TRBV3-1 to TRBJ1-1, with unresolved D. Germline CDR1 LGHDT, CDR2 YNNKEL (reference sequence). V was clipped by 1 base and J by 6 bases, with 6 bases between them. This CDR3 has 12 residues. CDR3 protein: CASSQGWAEAFF. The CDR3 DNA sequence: TGTGCCAGCAGCCAAGGCTGGGCTGAAGCTTTCTTT.

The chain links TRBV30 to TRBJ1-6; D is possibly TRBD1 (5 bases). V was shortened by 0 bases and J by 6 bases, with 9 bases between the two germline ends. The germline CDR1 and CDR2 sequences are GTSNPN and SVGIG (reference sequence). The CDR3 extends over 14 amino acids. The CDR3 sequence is CAWSVMGGNSPLHF. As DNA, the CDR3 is TGTGCCTGGAGTGTAATGGGGGGTAATTCACCCCTCCACTTT.

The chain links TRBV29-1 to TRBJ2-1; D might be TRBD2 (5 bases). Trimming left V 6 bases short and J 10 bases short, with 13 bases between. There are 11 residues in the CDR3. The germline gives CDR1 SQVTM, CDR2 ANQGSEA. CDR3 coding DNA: TGCAGCGTCCCTCGCGGCGGGGAGCAGTTCTTC. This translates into CSVPRGGEQFF.

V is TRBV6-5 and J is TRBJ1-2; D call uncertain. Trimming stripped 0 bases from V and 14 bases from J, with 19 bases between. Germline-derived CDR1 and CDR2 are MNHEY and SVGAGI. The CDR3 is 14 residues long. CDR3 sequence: CASSYSIGGENMTF. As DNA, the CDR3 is TGTGCCAGCAGTTACTCGATTGGTGGGGAAAATATGACCTTC.

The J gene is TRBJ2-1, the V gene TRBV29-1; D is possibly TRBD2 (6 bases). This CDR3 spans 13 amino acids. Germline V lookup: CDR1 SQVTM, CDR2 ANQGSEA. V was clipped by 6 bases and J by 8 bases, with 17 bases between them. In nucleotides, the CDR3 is TGCAGCGTCCAACCGCCCGGGGGAGATGAGCAGTTCTTC. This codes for CSVQPPGGDEQFF.

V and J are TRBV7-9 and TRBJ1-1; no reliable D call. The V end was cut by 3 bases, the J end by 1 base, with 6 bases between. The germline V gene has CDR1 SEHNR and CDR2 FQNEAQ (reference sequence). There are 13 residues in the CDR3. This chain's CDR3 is CASSFVRNTEAFF. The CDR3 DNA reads TGTGCCAGCAGCTTCGTCCGGAACACTGAAGCTTTCTTT.

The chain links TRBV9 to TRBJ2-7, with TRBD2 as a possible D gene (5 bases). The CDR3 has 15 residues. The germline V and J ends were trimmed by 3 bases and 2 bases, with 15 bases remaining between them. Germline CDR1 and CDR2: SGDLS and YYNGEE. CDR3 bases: TGTGCCAGCAGCGCCGGAGGATCGGTTGCCTACGAGCAGTACTTC. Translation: CASSAGGSVAYEQYF.

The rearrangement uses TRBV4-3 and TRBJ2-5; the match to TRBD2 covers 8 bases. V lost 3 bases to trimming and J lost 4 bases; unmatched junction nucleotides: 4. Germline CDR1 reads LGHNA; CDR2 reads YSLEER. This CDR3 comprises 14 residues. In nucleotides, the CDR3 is TGCGCCAGCAGCCAGCGGGAGGCGGGAGAGACCCAGTACTTC. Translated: CASSQREAGETQYF.

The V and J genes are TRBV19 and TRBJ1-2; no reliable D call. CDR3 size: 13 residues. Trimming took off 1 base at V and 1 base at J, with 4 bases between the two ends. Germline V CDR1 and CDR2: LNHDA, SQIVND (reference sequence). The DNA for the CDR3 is TGTGCCAGTAGTATAGGGTTTAACTATGGCTACACCTTC. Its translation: CASSIGFNYGYTF.

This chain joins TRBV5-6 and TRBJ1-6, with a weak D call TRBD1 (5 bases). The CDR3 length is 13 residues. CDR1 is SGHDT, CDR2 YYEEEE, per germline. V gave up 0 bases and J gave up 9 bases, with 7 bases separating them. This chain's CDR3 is CASSLGGTSPLHF. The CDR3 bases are TGTGCCAGCAGCTTGGGGGGCACTTCACCCCTCCACTTT. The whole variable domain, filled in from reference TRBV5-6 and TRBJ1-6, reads DAGVTQSPTHLIKTRGQQVTLRCSPKSGHDTVSWYQQALGQGPQFIFQYYEEEERQRGNFPDRFSGHQFPNYSSELNVNALLLGDSALYLCASSLGGTSPLHFGNGTRLTVT.

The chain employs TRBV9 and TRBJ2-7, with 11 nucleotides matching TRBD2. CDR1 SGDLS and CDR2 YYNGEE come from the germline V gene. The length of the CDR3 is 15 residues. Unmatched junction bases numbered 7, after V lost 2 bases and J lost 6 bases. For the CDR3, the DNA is TGTGCCAGCAGCGTGACTAGCGGGGCCCTACTCGAGCAGTACTTC. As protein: CASSVTSGALLEQYF.

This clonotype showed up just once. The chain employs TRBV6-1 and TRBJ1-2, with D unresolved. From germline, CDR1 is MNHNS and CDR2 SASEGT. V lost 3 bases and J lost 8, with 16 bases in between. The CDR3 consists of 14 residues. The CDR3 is CASSEWVGSSGYTF. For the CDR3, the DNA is TGTGCCAGCAGTGAGTGGGTAGGCAGTTCCGGCTACACCTTC.

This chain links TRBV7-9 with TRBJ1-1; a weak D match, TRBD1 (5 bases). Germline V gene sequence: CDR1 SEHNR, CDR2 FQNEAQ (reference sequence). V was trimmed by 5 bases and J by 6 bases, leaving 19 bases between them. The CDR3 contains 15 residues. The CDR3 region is CASSPYRGPTSEAFF. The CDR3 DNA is TGTGCCAGCAGCCCTTACCGGGGACCGACATCTGAAGCTTTCTTT.

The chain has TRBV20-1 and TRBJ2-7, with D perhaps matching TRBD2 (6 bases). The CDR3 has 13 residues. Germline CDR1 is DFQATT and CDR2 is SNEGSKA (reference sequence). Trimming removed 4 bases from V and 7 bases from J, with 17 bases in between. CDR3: CSANGGTYWEQYF. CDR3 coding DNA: TGCAGTGCTAACGGCGGGACCTACTGGGAGCAGTACTTC.